These 26 T cell receptor beta chains came from one sample sequenced in a study of shared clonotypes between healthy human individuals. Assay: immunoSEQ multiplex PCR; the TCRdb copy retains only in-frame clones and omits some. The table shows hundreds of thousands of clones, with 90% to 96% occurring only once. The material sequenced was naive CD4+ T cells sorted from blood. As to subset: CD45RA+ positively selected. The receptors were sampled from a woman aged 25 to 39 in good health.

The rearrangement links TRBV11-3 to TRBJ1-3; D not resolved. Trimming took 4 bases from V and 0 from J, leaving 10 bases between them. CDR1 is SGHNT, CDR2 YENEEA, per germline. The CDR3 contains 15 residues. This CDR3 reads CASSSDGISGNTIYF. The CDR3 bases are TGTGCCAGCAGCTCAGACGGGATCTCTGGAAACACCATATATTTT.

This rearrangement joins TRBV11-2 to TRBJ1-1; 10 nucleotides match TRBD1. J was trimmed by 3 bases and V by 5 bases; bases with no gene match: 6. The germline gives CDR1 SGHAT, CDR2 FQNNGV. The CDR3 is made up of 15 amino acids. CDR3 coding DNA: TGTGCCAGCAGCCCGCGACAGGGGGCAGACACTGAAGCTTTCTTT. Translated, it gives CASSPRQGADTEAFF.

Written as DNA, the CDR3 is TGTGCCAGCAGCAAACAGGGGAGCACAGATACGCAGTATTTT. This translates into CASSKQGSTDTQYF. V usage is TRBV7-2 and J usage is TRBJ2-3; 7 bases map to TRBD1. This CDR3 has 14 amino acids. Germline CDR1 SGHTA, CDR2 FQGNSA. V dropped 5 bases and J dropped 0; count of bases not matched to a gene: 2.

The chain links TRBV18 to TRBJ1-2, with D hard to call. This CDR3 comprises 14 residues. The ends were cut back, 0 bases at V and 1 base at J, with 6 bases in the middle. Germline V lookup: CDR1 KGHSH, CDR2 LQKENI. The CDR3 protein is CASSPPQSNYGYTF. In DNA, the CDR3 is TGTGCCAGCTCACCACCCCAGAGTAACTATGGCTACACCTTC.

The J gene is TRBJ2-2, the V gene TRBV2; D may be TRBD2 (5 bases). The CDR3 spans 12 residues. The germline gives CDR1 SNHLY, CDR2 FYNNEI. V was trimmed by 6 bases and J by 5 bases, leaving 7 bases between them. In nucleotides, the CDR3 is TGTGCCAGCAGCTGGGAGACCGGGGAGCTGTTTTTT. Encoded protein: CASSWETGELFF.

The rearrangement links TRBV18 to TRBJ2-5, with TRBD2 matching over 11 bases. J was trimmed by 3 bases and V by 4 bases; bases with no gene match: 7. CDR1 and CDR2 from the germline V gene are KGHSH and LQKENI. The CDR3 runs to 16 residues. The CDR3 reads CASSQTGTSGKETQYF. The CDR3 DNA reads as TGTGCCAGCTCACAGACCGGGACTAGCGGCAAAGAGACCCAGTACTTC.

In this sample, this clone turned up once. The chain has TRBV7-9 and TRBJ2-6, with D uncertain. The V end was cut by 6 bases, the J end by 1 base, with 7 bases between. Germline V CDR1 and CDR2: SEHNR, FQNEAQ (reference sequence). This CDR3 has 14 residues. In nucleotides, the CDR3 is TGTGCCAGCAGTCCCAAATCTGGGGCCAACGTCCTGACTTTC. Its protein is CASSPKSGANVLTF.

A few counts support this clone. This rearrangement joins TRBV29-1 to TRBJ1-4; unclear D gene. CDR1 is SQVTM, CDR2 ANQGSEA, per germline. The CDR3 covers 13 residues. With 3 bases removed from V and 8 bases from J, the gap between germline ends came to 13 bases. The CDR3 reads CSVETDFREKLFF. In DNA, the CDR3 is TGCAGCGTTGAGACGGACTTTAGGGAAAAACTGTTTTTT.

This chain connects TRBV6-1 to TRBJ2-1; D possibly corresponds to TRBD1 (5 bases). The CDR3 covers 14 residues. From germline, CDR1 is MNHNS and CDR2 SASEGT. The ends were cut back, 6 bases at V and 2 bases at J, with 11 bases in the middle. The CDR3 nucleotides read TGTGCCAGCAGCCCGACAGAAACCTACAATGAGCAGTTCTTC. This translates into CASSPTETYNEQFF.

The genes are TRBV4-2 and TRBJ2-7; 7 bases are shared with TRBD1. From germline, CDR1 is LGHNA and CDR2 YNFKEQ. CDR3 length: 15 residues. With 3 bases clipped from V and 6 bases from J, the junction kept 11 bases outside the gene matches. CDR3 nucleotide sequence: TGTGCCAGCAGCCAGGCCGGGACAGTAGGGCTCGAGCAGTACTTC. It yields the protein CASSQAGTVGLEQYF.

CDR3 sequence reads: CASSIGLGTGTGELFF. CDR3 sequence (DNA): TGTGCCAGTAGTATTGGCCTCGGGACAGGGACCGGGGAGCTGTTTTTT. The chain has TRBV19 and TRBJ2-2; TRBD1 aligns across 9 bases. The CDR3 is 16 residues long. CDR1 and CDR2 from the germline V gene are LNHDA and SQIVND (reference sequence). The V gene end was trimmed by 3 bases and the J gene end by 5 bases; junction bases not matched to a gene: 7.

The chain uses TRBV9 and TRBJ2-1, with 13 bases matching TRBD2. The CDR3 totals 15 residues. CDR1 is SGDLS and CDR2 is YYNGEE in the germline V gene. Losses at the gene ends were 4 bases for V and 5 bases for J; bases not matched to a gene: 3. The CDR3 loop reads CASSKTSGRNNEQFF. As DNA, the CDR3 is TGTGCCAGCAGCAAGACTAGCGGGAGGAACAATGAGCAGTTCTTC.

The chain couples TRBV18 to TRBJ2-6; no clear D. This CDR3 is 16 amino acids long. Trimming cost V 3 bases and J 0 bases, with 9 bases left between them. Germline CDR1 reads KGHSH; CDR2 reads LQKENI. CDR3 DNA sequence: TGTGCCAGCTCACCGGCTGTCAGCTCTGGGGCCAACGTCCTGACTTTC. Protein: CASSPAVSSGANVLTF.

V usage is TRBV19 and J usage is TRBJ1-4; D unclear. This CDR3 contains 14 residues. Germline loops: CDR1 LNHDA, CDR2 SQIVND (reference sequence). V was shortened by 5 bases and J by 0 bases, with 7 bases between the two germline ends. The CDR3 DNA reads TGTGCCAGTAGTGTCGGAGCAACTAATGAAAAACTGTTTTTT. It is translated as CASSVGATNEKLFF.

The chain is built from TRBV19 and TRBJ2-7, with D hard to call. Trimming cost V 3 bases and J 0 bases, with 9 bases left between them. The germline gives CDR1 LNHDA, CDR2 SQIVND (reference sequence). The CDR3 is made up of 14 amino acids. The CDR3 coding sequence is TGTGCCAGTAGTATGACTTTAAGCTCCTACGAGCAGTACTTC. As protein: CASSMTLSSYEQYF.

The V gene is TRBV5-1, the J gene TRBJ2-6; the match to TRBD1 covers 11 bases. Germline lookup yields CDR1 SGHRS and CDR2 YFSETQ. Trimming took 4 bases from V and 2 from J; bases not matched to a gene: 8. This CDR3 has 18 residues. The CDR3 DNA follows: TGCGCCAGCAGCGGAGGGACAGGGGGGCTTGCTGGGGCCAACGTCCTGACTTTC. The encoded protein is CASSGGTGGLAGANVLTF.

This chain connects TRBV19 to TRBJ2-3; tentatively, D is TRBD2 (6 bases). Trimming stripped 6 bases from V and 6 bases from J, with 19 bases between. The CDR3 covers 15 residues. The germline CDR1 and CDR2 sequences are LNHDA and SQIVND (reference sequence). CDR3 DNA sequence: TGTGCCAGTAGGCCGGGACTGGACTTCGCTGATACGCAGTATTTT. Protein sequence: CASRPGLDFADTQYF.

The rearrangement links TRBV25-1 to TRBJ1-2, with D maybe TRBD1 (6 bases). V was cut by 6 bases and J by 8 bases, with 16 bases left in between. Per the germline V gene, CDR1 is MGHDK and CDR2 is SYGVNS. The CDR3 has 13 residues. The DNA for the CDR3 is TGTGCCAGCAGCGAAGGCCACAGGGTAGGCTACACCTTC. Its protein is CASSEGHRVGYTF.

Concerning this clone: It is unclear where the CDR3 begins or ends on the DNA, so no DNA is shown, and the CDR3 is as TCRdb lists it. This chain links TRBV21-1 with TRBJ1-5; the table calls TRBD1, which could not be checked here. TRBV21-1 is flagged as a pseudogene. A total of 21 residues make up the CDR3, ends included. CDR3 in amino acids: CASSKVGRGSRGSVEVQPQHF.

The chain employs TRBV5-1 and TRBJ2-2, with D possibly TRBD2 on 5 matching bases. Germline assignment: CDR1 SGHRS and CDR2 YFSETQ. CDR3 length: 15 amino acids. V lost 2 bases and J 6 bases, leaving 14 bases between the germline ends. Written as DNA, the CDR3 is TGCGCCAGCAGCTTAAGTAGCGTCCAAGCCGGGGAGCTGTTTTTT. This gives the protein CASSLSSVQAGELFF.

J is TRBJ1-1 and V is TRBV28; 10 nucleotides align to TRBD1. Per the germline V gene, CDR1 is MDHEN and CDR2 is SYDVKM. This CDR3 comprises 11 residues. Here the CDR3 reads CATHWDRGAFF. The CDR3 DNA sequence: TGTGCTACACACTGGGACAGGGGAGCTTTCTTT.

This chain uses TRBV19 with TRBJ2-2, with 8 bases identical to TRBD2. V dropped 6 bases and J dropped 5; count of bases not matched to a gene: 5. The CDR3 extends over 14 amino acids. The germline V gene has CDR1 LNHDA and CDR2 SQIVND (reference sequence). For the CDR3, the DNA is TGTGCCAGTAGATCGGCTAGCGGGACCGGGGAGCTGTTTTTT. As protein: CASRSASGTGELFF. The full variable domain, rest sourced from reference TRBV19 and TRBJ2-2, is DGGITQSPKYLFRKEGQNVTLSCEQNLNHDAMYWYRQDPGQGLRLIYYSQIVNDFQKGDIAEGYSVSREKKESFPLTVTSAQKNPTAFYLCASRSASGTGELFFGEGSRLTVL.

This clone was counted once. The chain joins TRBV6-5 to TRBJ1-5; maybe TRBD1 (5 bases). Germline V gives CDR1 MNHEY, CDR2 SVGAGI. This CDR3 contains 14 residues. V was shortened by 5 bases and J by 0 bases, with 8 bases between the two germline ends. This chain's CDR3 is CASSRDSSNQPQHF. The CDR3 DNA reads as TGTGCCAGCAGTAGAGACAGTAGCAATCAGCCCCAGCATTTT.

The V call is TRBV7-7, the J call TRBJ2-5; no clear D. Looked up from germline, CDR1 is SSHAT and CDR2 is FNYEAQ (reference sequence). CDR3 length: 15 amino acids. The V end lost 5 bases, the J end lost 4 bases, and 17 bases lay between the germline ends. The CDR3 DNA reads as TGTGCCAGCAGCAAACTTAGGTCCAGTCGAGAGACCCAGTACTTC. As protein: CASSKLRSSRETQYF.

The rearrangement joins TRBV14 to TRBJ2-6; D gene uncertain. The CDR3 is made up of 14 amino acids. The V end lost 6 bases, the J end lost 0 bases, and 6 bases lay between the germline ends. CDR1 is SGHDN and CDR2 is FVKESK in the germline V gene. CDR3 in DNA: TGTGCCAGCAGGCGCAGCTCTGGGGCCAACGTCCTGACTTTC. Its protein is CASRRSSGANVLTF.

The chain is built from TRBV6-5 and TRBJ2-7; D tentatively reads TRBD1 or TRBD2 (7 bases each). The V and J ends lost 6 bases and 7 bases respectively, with 16 bases between them. CDR1 and CDR2 from the germline V gene are MNHEY and SVGAGI. The CDR3 has 13 residues. The CDR3 sequence: CASSRGGLREQYF. CDR3 in DNA: TGTGCCAGCAGCAGGGGGGGGTTGAGAGAGCAGTACTTC.